Only a few counts were recorded for the clone carrying this T cell receptor (beta chain). This sample was included in a study of T cells after yellow fever vaccination. TCRdb passed the 5' RACE reads through MiXCR, listing each CDR3 protein once. The sample has some 670,000 distinct CDR3 sequences; approximately 13% are singletons. The V end lost 3 bases, the J end lost 2 bases, and 14 bases lay between the germline ends. Germline CDR1 SGHRS, CDR2 YFSETQ. The CDR3 is made up of 15 amino acids. The specimen was PBMCs, collected on the day of the yellow fever booster vaccination. This receptor was taken from a young man who received the YFV17D yellow fever vaccine. J is TRBJ2-5 and V is TRBV5-1, with D possibly being TRBD1 (6 bases). CDR3 residues: CASSYTTGSQETQYF. CDR3 sequence (DNA): TGCGCCAGCAGCTACACGACAGGTTCTCAAGAGACCCAGTACTTC. The variable domain in full, with the rest retrieved from reference TRBV5-1 and TRBJ2-5, is KAGVTQTPRYLIKTRGQQVTLSCSPISGHRSVSWYQQTPGQGLQFLFEYFSETQRNKGNFPGRFSGRQFSNSRSEMNVSTLELGDSALYLCASSYTTGSQETQYFGPGTRLLVL.